Shown below are 28 T cell receptor beta chains from a single sample sequenced in a study of blood T cells in healthy people across ages. Combining a sample-barcoded 5' primer with a J-beta primer mix, a second PCR ran for roughly 6 to 12 cycles. TCRdb fed the 5' RACE reads into MiXCR, producing one record per CDR3 protein. This sample carries around 1,700,000 distinct CDR3 sequences, roughly 27% of them seen once, and the ten largest clones take roughly 8.2%. Sequenced: blood. These TCRs come from a woman aged 25 to 39 in good health.

There are a few counts of this clonotype. The CDR3 here is CASSQDPTGGGLGYTF. As DNA, the CDR3 is TGCGCCAGCAGCCAAGATCCGACAGGGGGAGGTCTAGGCTACACCTTC. This chain links TRBV4-3 with TRBJ1-2; the match to TRBD1 covers 9 bases. The J segment lost 8 bases and the V segment lost 0 bases, leaving 10 bases of the junction unmatched. The germline gives CDR1 LGHNA, CDR2 YSLEER. The CDR3 runs to 16 residues.

V usage is TRBV3-1 and J usage is TRBJ1-3; D gene uncertain. The CDR3 runs 14 residues. Trimming removed 2 bases at V and 4 bases at J, with 9 bases between. Germline-derived CDR1 and CDR2 are LGHDT and YNNKEL (reference sequence). CDR3 coding DNA: TGTGCCAGCAGCCAAAGGACGGGAGGAAACACCATATATTTT. Encoded protein: CASSQRTGGNTIYF. Drawing the rest from reference TRBV3-1 and TRBJ1-3, the complete variable domain is DTAVSQTPKYLVTQMGNDKSIKCEQNLGHDTMYWYKQDSKKFLKIMFSYNNKELIINETVPNRFSPKSPDKAHLNLHINSLELGDSAVYFCASSQRTGGNTIYFGEGSWLTVV.

The chain has TRBV5-1 and TRBJ2-5; TRBD2 matches at 13 bases. Trimming removed 3 bases from V and 2 bases from J; junction bases left unmatched: 4. Germline assignment: CDR1 SGHRS and CDR2 YFSETQ. The CDR3 covers 16 residues. In nucleotides, the CDR3 is TGCGCCAGCAGCTCCGGGACTAGCGGGAAACAAGAGACCCAGTACTTC. Amino acids: CASSSGTSGKQETQYF.

The chain uses TRBV12-3 or TRBV12-4 and TRBJ2-1, with D hard to call. The V gene lost 8 bases and the J gene lost 2 bases, with 13 bases spanning the gap. The CDR3 runs 14 residues. In nucleotides, the CDR3 is TGTGCCAGCCACAAAGGACGGGCCTACAATGAGCAGTTCTTC. Its translation is CASHKGRAYNEQFF.

This clonotype was seen at least ten times. The chain has TRBV29-1 and TRBJ2-5, with D perhaps TRBD1 (5 bases). Germline CDR1 is SQVTM and CDR2 is ANQGSEA. Trimming took 4 bases from V and 0 from J, leaving 12 bases between them. This CDR3 region has 14 residues. The CDR3, as DNA: TGCAGCGTTGGGGGCCAGGGAAACCAAGAGACCCAGTACTTC. It codes for CSVGGQGNQETQYF.

The chain has TRBV15 and TRBJ2-5; tentative D call: TRBD2 (6 bases). Trimming left V 5 bases short and J 8 bases short, with 21 bases between. CDR3 size: 15 residues. Germline V gene data show CDR1 as LNHNV and CDR2 as YYDKDF (reference sequence). DNA for the CDR3: TGTGCCACCAGCCGGGGCGGGGCTGTTCAAGTAACCCAGTACTTC. The encoded protein is CATSRGGAVQVTQYF.

Many counts were recorded for this clonotype. V gene TRBV20-1 combines with J gene TRBJ2-5; D gene uncertain. V lost 3 bases and J 5 bases, leaving 16 bases between the germline ends. This CDR3 region has 14 residues. Germline V lookup: CDR1 DFQATT, CDR2 SNEGSKA (reference sequence). The CDR3 region has the DNA TGCAGTGCTAGGGATAGCTGGGATCCGGAGACCCAGTACTTC. It codes for CSARDSWDPETQYF.

This chain joins TRBV20-1 and TRBJ1-2; D unclear. The CDR3 has 13 residues. V dropped 1 base and J dropped 8 bases, with 14 bases sitting between them. Looked up from germline, CDR1 is DFQATT and CDR2 is SNEGSKA (reference sequence). This CDR3 reads CSARVDAGAGYTF. CDR3 coding DNA: TGCAGTGCTAGAGTCGACGCTGGAGCGGGCTACACCTTC.

The V and J genes are TRBV14 and TRBJ2-4; TRBD2 matches at 9 bases. The J segment lost 6 bases and the V segment lost 3 bases, leaving 3 bases of the junction unmatched. Looked up from germline, CDR1 is SGHDN and CDR2 is FVKESK. The CDR3 has 14 residues. The CDR3 protein is CASSHLAGRNIQYF. CDR3 coding DNA: TGTGCCAGCAGCCACCTAGCGGGGAGAAACATTCAGTACTTC. The full variable domain, completed using reference TRBV14 and TRBJ2-4, is EAGVTQFPSHSVIEKGQTVTLRCDPISGHDNLYWYRRVMGKEIKFLLHFVKESKQDESGMPNNRFLAERTGGTYSTLKVQPAELEDSGVYFCASSHLAGRNIQYFGAGTRLSVL.

The chain has TRBV5-6 and TRBJ2-5, with TRBD1 as a possible D gene (5 bases). The V gene's germline CDR1 is SGHDT and CDR2 YYEEEE. V was cut by 4 bases and J by 5 bases, with 21 bases left in between. This CDR3 spans 16 amino acids. The CDR3 bases are TGTGCCAGCAGCCTTGGACACCAGGGCAGGGTCGAGACCCAGTACTTC. Residues: CASSLGHQGRVETQYF.

The rearrangement uses TRBV4-1 and TRBJ2-3; maybe TRBD2 (5 bases). Germline V gives CDR1 MGHRA, CDR2 YSYEKL. The CDR3 spans 16 residues. Trimming stripped 5 bases from V and 3 bases from J, with 18 bases between. The CDR3 sequence: CASSFRTARGTDTQYF. The CDR3 DNA reads as TGCGCCAGCAGCTTCCGGACTGCCAGAGGAACAGATACGCAGTATTTT.

The chain joins TRBV7-9 to TRBJ2-4; 10 bases agree with TRBD2. The CDR3 sequence is 17 residues long. Germline V gene sequence: CDR1 SEHNR, CDR2 FQNEAQ (reference sequence). V lost 5 bases, J lost 0 bases, and 7 bases stayed unmatched. The CDR3 nucleotides are TGTGCCAGCAGCAAGAGGACTAGCGGTTTAGCCAAAAACATTCAGTACTTC. Protein product: CASSKRTSGLAKNIQYF.

The rearrangement links TRBV28 to TRBJ1-6; the D is unclear. Trimming took 8 bases from V and 7 from J, leaving 18 bases between them. The length of the CDR3 is 15 residues. Looked up from germline, CDR1 is MDHEN and CDR2 is SYDVKM. CDR3 nucleotide sequence: TGTGCCAGCGTAAGCGAGCGGGTTTTAAATTCACCCCTCCACTTT. It specifies CASVSERVLNSPLHF.

This clonotype has just a few counts. The genes are TRBV20-1 and TRBJ2-7; 13 nucleotides line up with TRBD2. V lost 3 bases to trimming and J lost 1 base; unmatched junction nucleotides: 15. CDR1 and CDR2 from the germline V gene are DFQATT and SNEGSKA (reference sequence). The CDR3 is 19 residues long. The CDR3 DNA sequence: TGCAGTGCTAGGCCACTCGGACTAGCGGGGGCGCGATATTCCTACGAGCAGTACTTC. Its translation: CSARPLGLAGARYSYEQYF.

The table lists this clonotype with a few counts. This chain uses TRBV29-1 with TRBJ1-4, with 10 bases fitting TRBD1. V shed 6 bases, J shed 7 bases, and the junction held 5 bases outside the gene matches. This CDR3 region has 13 residues. Germline assignment: CDR1 SQVTM and CDR2 ANQGSEA. CDR3: CSVGRDRGEKLFF. As DNA, the CDR3 is TGCAGCGTAGGCCGGGACAGGGGTGAAAAACTGTTTTTT.

This clonotype was picked up a small number of times. The V call is TRBV20-1, the J call TRBJ2-7; no clear D gene. Germline V gives CDR1 DFQATT, CDR2 SNEGSKA (reference sequence). The CDR3 contains 12 residues. V lost 6 bases and J lost 3, with 12 bases in between. CDR3 region: CSASREDYEQYF. The DNA of the CDR3 is TGCAGTGCCTCTAGGGAAGACTACGAGCAGTACTTC.

As to this clonotype: A read error may be the cause here, since a much bigger clone is one base away. The chain recombines TRBV20-1 with TRBJ2-1; D may be TRBD2 (5 bases). The J call may be mistaken, given a closer DNA end match to TRBJ2-7. CDR1 and CDR2 (germline): DFQATT, SNEGSKA (reference sequence). The CDR3 has 14 residues. CDR3 sequence (DNA): TGCAGTGCTAGAGATTTGAGGGCCTACAATGAGCAGTACTTC. It yields the protein CSARDLRAYNEQYF.

This clonotype came up a few times. The chain has TRBV11-2 and TRBJ2-2; D is possibly TRBD1 or TRBD2 (5 bases each). The germline V gene encodes CDR1 SGHAT and CDR2 FQNNGV. V was shortened by 6 bases and J by 0 bases, with 14 bases between the two germline ends. The CDR3 is 16 amino acids. CDR3 residues: CASSTQGAANTGELFF. CDR3 coding DNA: TGTGCCAGCAGTACCCAGGGAGCCGCGAACACCGGGGAGCTGTTTTTT. Variable domain in full (rest from reference TRBV11-2 and TRBJ2-2): EAGVAQSPRYKIIEKRQSVAFWCNPISGHATLYWYQQILGQGPKLLIQFQNNGVVDDSQLPKDRFSAERLKGVDSTLKIQPAKLEDSAVYLCASSTQGAANTGELFFGEGSRLTVL.

This clonotype was detected a few times. The chain uses TRBV6-1 and TRBJ1-2; weak D call: TRBD1 (5 bases). The V gene lost 0 bases and the J gene lost 8 bases, with 13 bases spanning the gap. The CDR3 is 14 residues long. Germline V gives CDR1 MNHNS, CDR2 SASEGT. The CDR3 region is CASSEARGAEGYTF. In nucleotides, the CDR3 is TGTGCCAGCAGTGAAGCCCGCGGGGCAGAGGGCTACACCTTC.

This clonotype came up a few times. The gene calls are TRBV7-2 and TRBJ2-7, with 12 nucleotides matching TRBD2. Germline loops: CDR1 SGHTA, CDR2 FQGNSA. This CDR3 is 15 amino acids long. V trimming: 5 bases; J trimming: 2 bases; junction bases outside the gene matches: 4. The CDR3 DNA reads as TGTGCCAGCAGCCTTTGGACTAGCGGGGCCTACGAGCAGTACTTC. It translates to CASSLWTSGAYEQYF.

The chain couples TRBV20-1 to TRBJ2-3; TRBD2 agrees at 12 bases. Germline CDR1 DFQATT, CDR2 SNEGSKA (reference sequence). The ends lost 6 bases at V and 2 bases at J; junction bases unmatched: 6. The CDR3 has 15 amino acids. The CDR3 reads CSADRLAGVTDTQYF. The CDR3 nucleotides are TGCAGTGCGGACCGACTAGCGGGAGTCACAGATACGCAGTATTTT.

A single count supports this clonotype. A much bigger clone sits one base away, suggesting this may be a read error. The V call is TRBV7-2, the J call TRBJ2-5; the D is unclear. The DNA end favors TRBJ2-7, so the J call may be wrong. CDR1 and CDR2 (germline): SGHTA, FQGNSA. The length of the CDR3 is 12 residues. This CDR3 is CASSQSKDEQYF. In DNA, the CDR3 is TGTGCCAGCAGCCAATCGAAGGACGAGCAGTACTTC.

This clonotype was counted at least ten times. The genes are TRBV29-1 and TRBJ2-6, with 7 nucleotides matching TRBD1. Trimming took 0 bases from V and 4 from J; bases not matched to a gene: 6. Germline loops: CDR1 SQVTM, CDR2 ANQGSEA. The CDR3 totals 16 residues. CDR3 residues: CSVEETGSLGANVLTF. The CDR3 DNA reads TGCAGCGTTGAAGAGACAGGGTCGCTCGGGGCCAACGTCCTGACTTTC.

There are a few counts of this clonotype. The V gene is TRBV20-1, the J gene TRBJ2-1; TRBD2 matches at 10 bases. Trimming at V came to 2 bases and at J to 6 bases, leaving 4 bases not matched to a gene. CDR1 is DFQATT, CDR2 SNEGSKA, per germline (reference sequence). The CDR3 loop spans 14 amino acids. CDR3 sequence (DNA): TGCAGTGCTAGACTAGCGGGGGCAATCAATGAGCAGTTCTTC. Protein: CSARLAGAINEQFF.

V is TRBV5-6 and J is TRBJ2-1; D uncertain. The length of the CDR3 is 15 residues. The V and J ends lost 6 bases and 5 bases respectively, with 18 bases between them. Germline V gives CDR1 SGHDT, CDR2 YYEEEE. The CDR3 here is CASMVDPRPHNEQFF. The CDR3 bases are TGTGCCAGCATGGTTGATCCACGACCTCACAATGAGCAGTTCTTC.

The chain combines TRBV2 with TRBJ2-5, with D uncertain. V was trimmed by 2 bases and J by 11 bases, leaving 12 bases between them. The CDR3 has 12 residues. From germline, CDR1 is SNHLY and CDR2 FYNNEI. CDR3 nucleotide sequence: TGTGCCAGCAGTGAAAGTTTAAGTGAGCAGTACTTC. The encoded protein is CASSESLSEQYF.

This clonotype occurred a few times. The chain uses TRBV12-3 or TRBV12-4 and TRBJ2-1; a weak D match, TRBD2 (6 bases). The CDR3 length is 16 residues. The V end lost 7 bases, the J end lost 0 bases, and 16 bases lay between the germline ends. CDR3 amino acids: CASIYSRGSSYNEQFF. For the CDR3, the DNA is TGTGCCAGCATCTACAGCCGGGGGAGCTCCTACAATGAGCAGTTCTTC.

The chain employs TRBV18 and TRBJ1-6; perhaps TRBD1 as D (5 bases). The CDR3 extends over 14 amino acids. V was trimmed by 3 bases and J by 4 bases, leaving 7 bases between them. In germline, CDR1 is KGHSH, CDR2 LQKENI. CDR3 loop: CASSPRAYNSPLHF. CDR3 coding DNA: TGTGCCAGCTCACCCAGGGCGTATAATTCACCCCTCCACTTT.